This T cell receptor beta chain was obtained from a study of shared T cell receptors in the human thymus (dated by TCRdb to the early 2020s). In the study overall: The study examined how self-reactive, shared T-cell receptor alpha chains are generated in the human thymus.

In the case of this clone: It has no known antigen specificity. No qualities accompany the bases; no much larger clone lies one base away.

Library prep was done by the immunoSEQ multiplex PCR assay. TCRdb stores this immuneACCESS table with in-frame sequences only. Part of the clones is absent; in the studies checked, under half of the shortfall reflects unresolved V genes, and no reason is known for the rest. The sample table records approximately 490,000 clones; 75% to 85% of these occur just once. The ten biggest clones cover 0.01% to 0.015% of the sample. These data were likewise used in another study, on human thymus T cells. The second study's authors report: Immunologically healthy infants undergoing open corrective cardiac surgery for congenital heart defects in Finland were used as donors. Thymus tissue was obtained as surgical resects removed during corrective cardiac surgery. V and J gene segment usage appeared biased in both thymic and peripheral blood repertoires. Highly overlapping thymic TCR repertoires among unrelated individuals were reported in the related research. TCR alpha and beta repertoires from seven to nine infant thymus samples and a few related peripheral blood samples were characterized in the study. Donor ages ranging from about 6 to 250 days were recorded, and a handful of male and a couple of female infants were included in the cohort. Thymocytes were mechanically released from the tissue and were stored as pellets of 10-30 million cells at -70 degrees C. Genomic DNA was extracted from frozen cell pellets with a QIAsymphony instrument. TCRB and TCRAD loci were amplified from a standardized quantity of quality-controlled genomic DNA using the immunoSEQ multiplex PCR assay. Amplicons spanned the V(D)J region at a length sufficient to cover the CDR3 and identify V and J genes. Amplicon sequencing was performed on an Illumina platform through the commercial immunoSEQ service. Primer bias and sequencing errors were corrected as previously described, and TCRAD and TCRB were defined on the basis of the IMGT database. Repertoires were analysed with immunoSEQ Analyzer 3.0 and VDJTools, covering basic statistics, V/J segment usage, diversity estimates, rarefaction and pairwise overlap. Diversity was estimated using the Chao1, ChaoE, Efron-Thisted, Shannon and inverse Simpson indices, and was also estimated on datasets down-sampled to the size of the smallest sample. For repertoire overlap, CDR3 nucleotide sequence, V gene and J gene had to match strictly, and clustering was done by Jaccard-based multidimensional scaling. On average, thymus samples yielded around 800,000 unique TCRB clonotypes, whereas blood samples yielded 70,000 to 100,000.

Sequenced material: thymocytes. This TCR was sampled from a boy in the first two years of life with a congenital heart defect. Donor details come from another sample of the same person, matched by shared clones.

The DNA sequence is as follows: TGTGCCAGCAGCTTTCGGGGGGTCCGGGAGACCCAGTACTTC. The resulting protein is CASSFRGVRETQYF. The sequence joins TRBV7-8 to TRBJ2-5; 7 bases in the middle match TRBD2. The germline V gene gives CDR1 as SGHVS and CDR2 as FQNEAQ. The CDR3, cysteine through phenylalanine, is 14 amino acids long. The retained sequence is limited to the CDR3, 42 bases, with the frame set at the first base. V trim: 3 bases; J trim: 5 bases; unmatched bases: 6.